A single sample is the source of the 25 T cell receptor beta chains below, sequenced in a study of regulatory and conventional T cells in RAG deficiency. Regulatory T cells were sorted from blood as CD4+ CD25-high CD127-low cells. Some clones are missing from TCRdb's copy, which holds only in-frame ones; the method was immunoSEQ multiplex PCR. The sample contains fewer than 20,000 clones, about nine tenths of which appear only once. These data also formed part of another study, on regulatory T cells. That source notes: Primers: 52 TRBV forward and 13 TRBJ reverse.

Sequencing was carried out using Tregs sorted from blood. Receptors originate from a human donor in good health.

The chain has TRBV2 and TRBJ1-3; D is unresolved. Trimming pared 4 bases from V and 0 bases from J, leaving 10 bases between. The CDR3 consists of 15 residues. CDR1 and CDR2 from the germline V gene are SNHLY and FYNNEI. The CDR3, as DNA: TGTGCCAGCAGTGGAGGAGAATACTCTGGAAACACCATATATTTT. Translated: CASSGGEYSGNTIYF.

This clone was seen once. CDR3 sequence reads: CASSPAQGANYGYTF. CDR3 bases: TGTGCCAGCTCACCGGCACAGGGGGCTAACTATGGCTACACCTTC. The J gene is TRBJ1-2, the V gene TRBV18, with 8 bases identical to TRBD1. V was pared by 3 bases and J by 0 bases, with 3 bases of the junction left unmatched. Germline CDR1 reads KGHSH; CDR2 reads LQKENI. CDR3 length: 15 amino acids.

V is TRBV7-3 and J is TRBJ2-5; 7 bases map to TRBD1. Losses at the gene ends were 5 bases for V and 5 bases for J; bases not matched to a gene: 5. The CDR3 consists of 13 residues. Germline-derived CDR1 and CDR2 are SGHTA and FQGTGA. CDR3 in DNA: TGTGCCAGCAGCCCAGGACAGGCGGAGACCCAGTACTTC. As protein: CASSPGQAETQYF.

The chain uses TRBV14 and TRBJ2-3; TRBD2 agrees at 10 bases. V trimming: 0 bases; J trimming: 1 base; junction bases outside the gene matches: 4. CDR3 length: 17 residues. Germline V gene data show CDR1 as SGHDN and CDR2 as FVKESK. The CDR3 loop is CASSQDHGTSGTDTQYF. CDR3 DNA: TGTGCCAGCAGCCAAGATCACGGGACTAGCGGCACAGATACGCAGTATTTT.

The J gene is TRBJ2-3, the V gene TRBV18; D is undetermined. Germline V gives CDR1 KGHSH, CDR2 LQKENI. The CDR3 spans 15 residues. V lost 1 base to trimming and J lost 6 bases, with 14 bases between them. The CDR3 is CASSPRAVAPDTQYF. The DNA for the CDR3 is TGTGCCAGCTCACCACGTGCTGTCGCCCCGGATACGCAGTATTTT.

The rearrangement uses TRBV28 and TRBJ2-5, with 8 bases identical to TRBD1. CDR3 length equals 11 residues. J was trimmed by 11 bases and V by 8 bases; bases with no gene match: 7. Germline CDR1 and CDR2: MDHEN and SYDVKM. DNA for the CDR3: TGTGCCAGCGAGACAGGGGATCGGCAGTACTTC. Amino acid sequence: CASETGDRQYF.

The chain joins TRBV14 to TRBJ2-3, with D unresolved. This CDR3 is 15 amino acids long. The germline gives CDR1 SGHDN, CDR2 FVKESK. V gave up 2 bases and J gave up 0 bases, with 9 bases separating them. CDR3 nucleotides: TGTGCCAGCAGCCAATTTTCCATAAGCACAGATACGCAGTATTTT. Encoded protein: CASSQFSISTDTQYF.

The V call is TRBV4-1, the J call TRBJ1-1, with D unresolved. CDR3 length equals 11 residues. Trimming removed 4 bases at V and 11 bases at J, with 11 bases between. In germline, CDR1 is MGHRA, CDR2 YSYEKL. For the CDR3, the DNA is TGCGCCAGCAGCCGCGGCGAAGGCGCTTTCTTT. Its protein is CASSRGEGAFF.

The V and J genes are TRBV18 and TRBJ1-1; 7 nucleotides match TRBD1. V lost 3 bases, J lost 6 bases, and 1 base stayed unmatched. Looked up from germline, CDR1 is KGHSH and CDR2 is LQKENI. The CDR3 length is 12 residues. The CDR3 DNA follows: TGTGCCAGCTCACCCGACAGGGCTGAAGCTTTCTTT. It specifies CASSPDRAEAFF.

This chain's CDR3 is CASSWTGGAYTEAFF. In DNA form, the CDR3 reads TGTGCCAGTAGTTGGACAGGGGGCGCGTACACTGAAGCTTTCTTT. This chain uses TRBV19 with TRBJ1-1, with 11 bases lining up with TRBD1. The V segment lost 5 bases and the J segment 3 bases; nucleotides outside the gene matches: 5. Germline V lookup: CDR1 LNHDA, CDR2 SQIVND (reference sequence). This CDR3 contains 15 residues.

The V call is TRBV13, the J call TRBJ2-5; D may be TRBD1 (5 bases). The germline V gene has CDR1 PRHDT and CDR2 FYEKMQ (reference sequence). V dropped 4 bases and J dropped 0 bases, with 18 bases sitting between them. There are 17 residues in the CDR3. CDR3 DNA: TGTGCCAGCAGCTCTCTGATAGGCAGGGCCAACCAAGAGACCCAGTACTTC. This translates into CASSSLIGRANQETQYF.

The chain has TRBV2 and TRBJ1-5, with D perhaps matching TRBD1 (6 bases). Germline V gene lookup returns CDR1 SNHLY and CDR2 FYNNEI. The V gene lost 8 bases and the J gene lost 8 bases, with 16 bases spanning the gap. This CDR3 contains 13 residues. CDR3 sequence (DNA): TGTGCCAGCTCCTGGGGGGGGGCTGAGCCCCAGCATTTT. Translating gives CASSWGGAEPQHF.

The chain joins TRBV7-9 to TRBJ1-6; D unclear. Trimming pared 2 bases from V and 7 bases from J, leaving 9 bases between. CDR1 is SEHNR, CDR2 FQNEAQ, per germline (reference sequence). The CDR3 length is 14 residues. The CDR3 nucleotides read TGTGCCAGCAGCTTAATGTTGGGGAATTCACCCCTCCACTTT. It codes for CASSLMLGNSPLHF.

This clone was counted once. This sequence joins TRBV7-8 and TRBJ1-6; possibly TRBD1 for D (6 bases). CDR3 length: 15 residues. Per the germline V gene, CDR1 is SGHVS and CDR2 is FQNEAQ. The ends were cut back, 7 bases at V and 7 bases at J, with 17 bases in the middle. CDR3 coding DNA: TGTGCCAGCACCCGAAGTGAGGGGGTAAATTCACCCCTCCACTTT. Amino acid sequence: CASTRSEGVNSPLHF.

CDR3 in amino acids: CASTNLDRANTEAFF. The CDR3, as DNA: TGTGCCAGCACCAACCTGGACAGGGCGAACACTGAAGCTTTCTTT. The genes are TRBV6-5 and TRBJ1-1; 8 bases agree with TRBD1. V lost 7 bases and J lost 1; bases outside the gene matches: 8. The CDR3 has 15 amino acids. Germline V gives CDR1 MNHEY, CDR2 SVGAGI.

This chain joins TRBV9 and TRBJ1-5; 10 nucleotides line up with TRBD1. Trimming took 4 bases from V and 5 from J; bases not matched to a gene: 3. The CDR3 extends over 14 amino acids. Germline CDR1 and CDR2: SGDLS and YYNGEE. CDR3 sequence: CASSIGTGDQPQHF. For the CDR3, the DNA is TGTGCCAGCAGCATCGGGACAGGGGATCAGCCCCAGCATTTT.

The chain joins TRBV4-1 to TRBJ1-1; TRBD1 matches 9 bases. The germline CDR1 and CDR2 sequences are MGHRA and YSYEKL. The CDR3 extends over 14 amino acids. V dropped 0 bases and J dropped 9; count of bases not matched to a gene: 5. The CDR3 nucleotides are TGCGCCAGCAGCCAAGAAGGAGGACAGGGGAAAGCTTTCTTT. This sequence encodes CASSQEGGQGKAFF.

CDR3 loop: CASSLHTDKTYEQYF. The DNA for the CDR3 is TGTGCCAGCTCACTTCATACGGACAAAACCTACGAGCAGTACTTC. The chain joins TRBV18 to TRBJ2-7; weak D call: TRBD1 (5 bases). Germline CDR1 reads KGHSH; CDR2 reads LQKENI. The V end lost 4 bases, the J end lost 2 bases, and 15 bases lay between the germline ends. The CDR3 covers 15 residues. Complete variable domain (other parts from reference TRBV18 and TRBJ2-7): NAGVMQNPRHLVRRRGQEARLRCSPMKGHSHVYWYRQLPEEGLKFMVYLQKENIIDESGMPKERFSAEFPKEGPSILRIQQVVRGDSAAYFCASSLHTDKTYEQYFGPGTRLTVT.

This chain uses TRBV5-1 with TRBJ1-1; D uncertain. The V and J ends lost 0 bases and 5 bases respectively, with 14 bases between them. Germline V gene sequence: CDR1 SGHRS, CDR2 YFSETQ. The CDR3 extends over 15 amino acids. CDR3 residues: CASSLAGKRGTEAFF. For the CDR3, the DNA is TGCGCCAGCAGCTTGGCCGGGAAGAGAGGTACTGAAGCTTTCTTT.

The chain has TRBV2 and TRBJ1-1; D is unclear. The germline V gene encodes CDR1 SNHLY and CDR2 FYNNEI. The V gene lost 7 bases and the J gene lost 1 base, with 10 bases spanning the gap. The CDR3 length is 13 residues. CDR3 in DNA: TGTGCCAGCATAACAACCACGAACACTGAAGCTTTCTTT. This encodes CASITTTNTEAFF.

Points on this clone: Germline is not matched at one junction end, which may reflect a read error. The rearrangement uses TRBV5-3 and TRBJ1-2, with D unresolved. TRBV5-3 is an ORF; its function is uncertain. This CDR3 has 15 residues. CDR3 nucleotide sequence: TGTGCCAGCAGCTTGGCTTGGGTTTCCGGCTATGGCTACACCTTC. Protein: CASSLAWVSGYGYTF.

The CDR3 nucleotides are TGTGCCAGCAGTGGGCGACTCGGGACAGGGAAAAACATTCAGTACTTC. Amino acids: CASSGRLGTGKNIQYF. J is TRBJ2-4 and V is TRBV6-1, with 9 bases matching TRBD1. Germline loops: CDR1 MNHNS, CDR2 SASEGT. The CDR3 is made up of 16 amino acids. The ends lost 4 bases at V and 4 bases at J; junction bases unmatched: 8.

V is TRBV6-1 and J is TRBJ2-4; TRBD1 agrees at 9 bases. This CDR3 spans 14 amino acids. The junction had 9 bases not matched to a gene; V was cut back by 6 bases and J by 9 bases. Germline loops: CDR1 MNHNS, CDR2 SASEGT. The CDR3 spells CASSQSGTGSIQYF. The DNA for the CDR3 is TGTGCCAGCAGCCAGAGCGGGACAGGGTCCATTCAGTACTTC.

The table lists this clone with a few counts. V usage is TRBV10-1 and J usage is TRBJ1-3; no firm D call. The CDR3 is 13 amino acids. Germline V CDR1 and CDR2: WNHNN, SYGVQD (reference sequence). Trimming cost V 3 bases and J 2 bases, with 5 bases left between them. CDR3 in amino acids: CASSDGPGNTIYF. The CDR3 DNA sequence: TGCGCCAGCAGTGATGGTCCTGGAAACACCATATATTTT.

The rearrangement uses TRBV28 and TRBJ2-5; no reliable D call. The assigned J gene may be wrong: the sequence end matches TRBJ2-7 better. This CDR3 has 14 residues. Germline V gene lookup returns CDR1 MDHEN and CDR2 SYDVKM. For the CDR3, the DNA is TGTGCCAGCAGTTTCTCAGAGAATACCTACGAGCAGTACTTC. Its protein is CASSFSENTYEQYF.